What follows are 7 T cell receptor beta chains derived from one specimen sequenced in a study of CXCR3-negative and CXCR3-positive naive CD8 T cells. Study-wide results and limits: Relative to CXCR3-negative naive cells, CXCR3-positive naive cells had more hydrophobic TRB CDR3s.

UMI-labeled 5' RACE TRB cDNA libraries were prepared from the cells. From the 5' RACE reads, TCRdb lists one entry per CDR3 protein and no DNA. The sample holds around 130,000 distinct CDR3 sequences. Their antigen targets remain unknown. Sequencing was carried out using naive CXCR3+ CD8+ T cells from blood. Subset noted: CD45RO-CCR7+CD27+CD95- naive CD8+ T cells expressing CXCR3 (TNR3+). All receptors derive from a human donor in good health. Some clones in this sample may be carry-over from other donors' samples.

The chain couples TRBV19 to TRBJ2-2. This CDR3 has 15 amino acids. Germline values: CDR1 LNHDA, CDR2 SQIVND (reference sequence). CDR3 loop: CASSIGPVNTGELFF.

V usage is TRBV30 and J usage is TRBJ1-3; no DNA is available, so the TRBD1 call from TCRdb remains unchecked. The CDR3 runs to 13 residues. Germline CDR1 and CDR2: GTSNPN and SVGIG (reference sequence). Here the CDR3 reads CAWSALDGNTIYF.

This chain links TRBV6-6 with TRBJ2-3. This CDR3 spans 13 amino acids. Looked up from germline, CDR1 is MNHNY and CDR2 is SVGAGI (reference sequence). CDR3: CASMGISTDTQYF.

The chain has TRBV7-4 and TRBJ2-7; the TCRdb call, TRBD2, lacks DNA for checking. Germline V gene lookup returns CDR1 SGHVT and CDR2 SQSDAQ. The CDR3 totals 14 residues. CDR3 sequence reads: CASSPTTSDYEQYF.

The V call is TRBV6-6, the J call TRBJ2-7; TCRdb reports TRBD1, a call that lacks DNA to check it against. The CDR3 totals 15 residues. Germline V gives CDR1 MNHNY, CDR2 SVGAGI (reference sequence). The CDR3 sequence: CASSYSTGGSYEQYF.

The chain links TRBV20-1 to TRBJ2-3; TCRdb names TRBD1, which stays unverified in the absence of DNA. Germline V lookup: CDR1 DFQATT, CDR2 SNEGSKA (reference sequence). The CDR3 is 15 residues long. Here the CDR3 reads CSAREWGAGTDTQYF.

This sequence joins TRBV29-1 and TRBJ2-7; TCRdb returns TRBD1, unconfirmable since there is no DNA. The CDR3 is 12 residues long. Germline V CDR1 and CDR2: SQVTM, ANQGSEA. This chain's CDR3 is CSVESGTYEQYF.